These 9 T cell receptor beta chains came from one sample sequenced in a study of regulatory T cells in long-lasting Graves disease. For TCR beta, libraries came from iRepertoire HTBI primers and Arm-PCR of CDR3 regions. TCRdb redid the calling of the multiplex PCR reads with MiXCR, one entry per CDR3 protein. The repertoire includes 550,000 or so distinct CDR3 sequences, around 12% of them detected once, and around 10% sits in the top ten. Specified time point: newly diagnosed GD, antithyroid drugs for less than 3 months. PBMC-derived RNA was used for the TCR library. This sample was shared with a second study, whose subject was T cells in Graves' hyperthyroidism and ophthalmopathy.

This specimen consisted of peripheral blood mononuclear cells (PBMCs), obtained at new diagnosis, from a patient treated with antithyroid drugs. These receptors were taken from a woman aged 25 to 45 with Graves disease.

This clonotype was counted ten times or more. The chain couples TRBV27 to TRBJ2-3, with D possibly being TRBD2 (5 bases). Germline CDR1 reads MNHEY; CDR2 reads SMNVEV (reference sequence). The CDR3 extends over 13 amino acids. V gave up 3 bases and J gave up 5 bases, with 9 bases separating them. The CDR3 loop reads CASSFREGDTQYF. The CDR3 DNA sequence: TGTGCCAGCAGTTTCAGAGAGGGAGATACGCAGTATTTT.

This clonotype turned up a few times. V usage is TRBV20-1 and J usage is TRBJ2-7; the D gene is possibly TRBD2 (6 bases). Germline CDR1 is DFQATT and CDR2 is SNEGSKA (reference sequence). V lost 3 bases, J lost 3 bases, and 9 bases lay in between. The CDR3 has 12 residues. Written as DNA, the CDR3 is TGCAGTGCTAGCGGGAGTTACTACGAGCAGTACTTC. It translates to CSASGSYYEQYF.

Concerning this clonotype itself: A read error is likely here: a far larger clone is one base away. V usage is TRBV11-1 and J usage is TRBJ2-7; no clear D. Trimming stripped 1 base from V and 0 bases from J, with 4 bases between. The CDR3 is 13 amino acids. The germline V gene encodes CDR1 SGHAT and CDR2 FQDESV (reference sequence). CDR3: CASSLDVSYEQYF. DNA for the CDR3: TGTGCCAGCAGCTTAGACGTCTCCTACGAGCAGTACTTC.

This chain joins TRBV20-1 and TRBJ1-1; the D gene is possibly TRBD1 (6 bases). The V gene's germline CDR1 is DFQATT and CDR2 SNEGSKA (reference sequence). The CDR3 extends over 13 amino acids. Trimming took 5 bases from V and 5 from J, leaving 15 bases between them. The CDR3 here is CSADRPSGTEAFF. CDR3 DNA: TGCAGTGCTGACAGGCCCTCCGGGACTGAAGCTTTCTTT.

This clonotype was found many times. The chain carries TRBV27 and TRBJ2-2, with D possibly being TRBD1 (6 bases). Trimming left V 1 base short and J 5 bases short, with 11 bases between. The germline gives CDR1 MNHEY, CDR2 SMNVEV (reference sequence). CDR3 length equals 15 residues. The CDR3 sequence is CASSLFQGKTGELFF. The CDR3 DNA reads as TGTGCCAGCAGTTTATTCCAGGGGAAAACCGGGGAGCTGTTTTTT.

In its sample, this clonotype was seen many times. The rearrangement links TRBV12-3 or TRBV12-4 to TRBJ1-1; the D gene is possibly TRBD1 (6 bases). The CDR3 consists of 16 residues. Trimming cost V 3 bases and J 0 bases, with 14 bases left between them. DNA for the CDR3: TGTGCCAGCAGTTTGAGGGGGGCCCCATTGAACACTGAAGCTTTCTTT. Protein product: CASSLRGAPLNTEAFF.

This clonotype was seen a handful of times. The rearrangement uses TRBV10-3 and TRBJ2-1, with a tentative D call TRBD2 (5 bases). Germline V gene data show CDR1 as ENHRY and CDR2 as SYGVKD. The V gene lost 9 bases and the J gene lost 4 bases, with 13 bases spanning the gap. The CDR3 sequence is 13 residues long. The CDR3 region has the DNA TGTGCCATGGGTCGGGAAGAGTACAATGAGCAGTTCTTC. Residues: CAMGREEYNEQFF.

This clonotype was detected a few times. The chain carries TRBV19 and TRBJ2-7, with 10 bases that match TRBD1. In germline, CDR1 is LNHDA, CDR2 SQIVND (reference sequence). The V gene end was trimmed by 5 bases and the J gene end by 1 base; junction bases not matched to a gene: 5. There are 15 residues in the CDR3. In DNA, the CDR3 is TGTGCCAGTAGTTCACCGGGACAGGGGTCCTACGAGCAGTACTTC. This translates into CASSSPGQGSYEQYF.

V is TRBV5-4 and J is TRBJ1-1; D remains unclear. This CDR3 is 13 amino acids long. Germline loops: CDR1 SGHNT, CDR2 YYREEE (reference sequence). Trimming shortened V by 0 bases and J by 4 bases, and 7 bases separated the two germline ends. The CDR3 reads CASSLEIVTEAFF. As DNA, the CDR3 is TGTGCCAGCAGCTTGGAGATAGTCACTGAAGCTTTCTTT.